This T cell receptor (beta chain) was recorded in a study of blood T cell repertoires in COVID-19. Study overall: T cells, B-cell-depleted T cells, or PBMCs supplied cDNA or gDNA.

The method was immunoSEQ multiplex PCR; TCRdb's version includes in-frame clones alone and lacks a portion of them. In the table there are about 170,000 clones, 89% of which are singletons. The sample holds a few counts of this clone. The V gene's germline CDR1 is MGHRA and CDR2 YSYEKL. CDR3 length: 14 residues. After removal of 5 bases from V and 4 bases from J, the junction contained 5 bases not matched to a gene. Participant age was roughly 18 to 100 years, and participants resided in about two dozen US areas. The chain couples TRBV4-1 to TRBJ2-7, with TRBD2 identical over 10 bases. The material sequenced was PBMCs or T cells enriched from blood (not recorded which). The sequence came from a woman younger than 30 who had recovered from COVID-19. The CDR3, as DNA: TGCGCCAGCAGCTTTAGCGGGAGGAGTTACGAGCAGTACTTC. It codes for CASSFSGRSYEQYF.